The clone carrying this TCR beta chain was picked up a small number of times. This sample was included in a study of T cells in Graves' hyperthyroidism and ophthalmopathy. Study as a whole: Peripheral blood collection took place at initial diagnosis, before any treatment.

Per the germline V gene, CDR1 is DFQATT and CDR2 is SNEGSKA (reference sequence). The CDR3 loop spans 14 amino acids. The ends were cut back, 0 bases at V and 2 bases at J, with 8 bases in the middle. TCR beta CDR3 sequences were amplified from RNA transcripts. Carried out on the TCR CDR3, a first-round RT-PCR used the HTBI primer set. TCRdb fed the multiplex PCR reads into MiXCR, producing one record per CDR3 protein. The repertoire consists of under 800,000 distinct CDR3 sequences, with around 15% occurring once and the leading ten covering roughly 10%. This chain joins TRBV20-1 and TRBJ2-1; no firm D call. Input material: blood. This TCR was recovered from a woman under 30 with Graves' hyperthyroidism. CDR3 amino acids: CSARDSIPYNEQFF. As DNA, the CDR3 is TGCAGTGCTAGAGATTCCATCCCCTACAATGAGCAGTTCTTC.